A selection of T cell receptor beta chains follows, all from one sample in a study of naive and memory T cell subsets. TCRdb reprocessed the UMI-ligation and nested PCR reads with MiXCR, giving one entry per CDR3 protein. This sample has 120,000 to 150,000 distinct CDR3 sequences, with 20% to 25% found just once. The sequenced sample consisted of naive CD4+ T cells from blood. Receptors originate from a human donor in good health. CDR3s include the opening cysteine and the closing phenylalanine or tryptophan. The D gene is left open where the match is weak. Size values are once, few and many counts, or a class for expanded clones, and some rows have none.

j_gene,v_gene,abundance,d_gene,CDR3nt,CDR3aa
TRBJ1-1,TRBV25-1,NA,NA,TGTGCCAGCAGTGAATGGGAGGGGACTGAAGCTTTCTTT,CASSEWEGTEAFF
TRBJ2-2,TRBV23-1,NA,TRBD2,TGCGCCAGCAGTCAATCGGACAGGGAATTAGCGGGAGGGGCCACCGGGGAGCTGTTTTTT,CASSQSDRELAGGATGELFF
TRBJ2-1,TRBV28,NA,TRBD1,TGTGCCAGCAGTTTATCCGGACAGGGGGCGTACAATGAGCAGTTCTTC,CASSLSGQGAYNEQFF
TRBJ2-1,TRBV20-1,many,NA,TGCAGTGCTAGACACACCTACAATGAGCAGTTCTTC,CSARHTYNEQFF
TRBJ2-1,TRBV20-1,few,TRBD2,TGCAGTGCTGTAGCGGGAGAGCTCTACAATGAGCAGTTCTTC,CSAVAGELYNEQFF
TRBJ1-2,TRBV29-1,NA,NA,TGCAGCGTTGAGTACGGGCGAAGCTACACCTTC,CSVEYGRSYTF
TRBJ1-5,TRBV9,few,NA,TGTGCCAGTGGGGGCGATAGCAATCAGCCCCAGCATTTT,CASGGDSNQPQHF
TRBJ2-7,TRBV12-3/TRBV12-4,few,NA,TGTGCCAGCAGTTTTGGGTGGCCTAGCTCCTACGAGCAGTACTTC,CASSFGWPSSYEQYF
TRBJ2-7,TRBV2,NA,NA,TGTGCCAGCAGCACTAATACCTACGAGCAGTACTTC,CASSTNTYEQYF
TRBJ2-7,TRBV20-1,NA,TRBD2,TGCAGTGCTAGAGTAGGACTAGCCGCCTACGAGCAGTACTTC,CSARVGLAAYEQYF
TRBJ2-2,TRBV24-1,NA,TRBD2,TGTGCCACCAGTGACCCTAGGACTAGCGGGAGATCTGGCACCGGGGAGCTGTTTTTT,CATSDPRTSGRSGTGELFF
TRBJ2-6,TRBV5-1,NA,NA,TGCGCCAGCAGCCCTACAGGGACTGGGGCCAACGTCCTGACTTTC,CASSPTGTGANVLTF
TRBJ2-3,TRBV18,NA,NA,TGTGCCAGCTCACCCCGGGACATTAGCACAGATACGCAGTATTTT,CASSPRDISTDTQYF
TRBJ1-3,TRBV25-1,few,NA,TGTGCCAGCAGTGTCGGGGAAATAAGAAACACCATATATTTT,CASSVGEIRNTIYF
TRBJ2-7,TRBV6-1,NA,NA,TGTGCCAGCAGTGCCCACCTTTACTACGAGCAGTACTTC,CASSAHLYYEQYF
TRBJ1-1,TRBV4-3,NA,NA,TGCGCCAGCAGCCAAGATAGCTTGCTGAACACTGAAGCTTTCTTT,CASSQDSLLNTEAFF
TRBJ2-1,TRBV12-3/TRBV12-4,many,NA,TGTGCCAGCAGTTCAGAGATCTACAATGAGCAGTTCTTC,CASSSEIYNEQFF
TRBJ2-1,TRBV7-9,NA,TRBD2,TGTGCCAGCACCCCATCTACTAGCGGGAGGGCCTCGCACAATGAGCAGTTCTTC,CASTPSTSGRASHNEQFF
TRBJ2-5,TRBV7-2,NA,NA,TGTGCCAGCACCTATGGGGATGAGACCCAGTACTTC,CASTYGDETQYF
TRBJ2-7,TRBV6-6,NA,NA,TGTGCCAGCAAACTGAGCGGAGACTACGAGCAGTACTTC,CASKLSGDYEQYF
TRBJ2-7,TRBV15,NA,NA,TGTGCCACCAGCAGAGAACGACCGGGACTTACCTACGAGCAGTACTTC,CATSRERPGLTYEQYF
TRBJ2-5,TRBV6-6,NA,NA,TGTGCCAGCAGTTACCCCGGACAGAGAGAGACCCAGTACTTC,CASSYPGQRETQYF
TRBJ2-7,TRBV12-3/TRBV12-4,few,NA,TGTGCCAGCAGTTTAGGCCCCGGGTTTTACGAGCAGTACTTC,CASSLGPGFYEQYF
TRBJ1-1,TRBV12-3/TRBV12-4,NA,NA,TGTGCCAGCAGTTTAGGCCAGGGTCCAACTGAAGCTTTCTTT,CASSLGQGPTEAFF
TRBJ2-1,TRBV4-2,NA,NA,TGTGCCAGCAGCCAAGACCGGGAGCTATACAATGAGCAGTTCTTC,CASSQDRELYNEQFF
TRBJ1-1,TRBV4-1,NA,NA,TGCGCCAGCAGCCAAGACGGTAGCATGAACACTGAAGCTTTCTTT,CASSQDGSMNTEAFF
TRBJ2-1,TRBV5-1,NA,NA,TGCGCCAGCAGCTTGGACCCAGATGGTGAGCAGTTCTTC,CASSLDPDGEQFF
TRBJ2-7,TRBV27,few,NA,TGTGCCAGCAGCCCTAGACTAGTTCACGAGCAGTACTTC,CASSPRLVHEQYF
TRBJ2-1,TRBV7-9,few,NA,TGTGCCAGCAGCTCCTCTCGGGGGGGGACAGACCAAAAGAGATCGCGGGAGGTCGAGCAGTTCTTC,CASSSSRGGTDQKRSREVEQFF
TRBJ2-2,TRBV29-1,few,NA,TGCAGCGTTGCCCGCACCGGGGAGCTGTTTTTT,CSVARTGELFF
TRBJ1-5,TRBV28,few,NA,TGTGCCAGCAGTTTATGGGGAGGGAATCTGCCCCAGCATTTT,CASSLWGGNLPQHF
TRBJ2-7,TRBV20-1,many,NA,TGCAGTGCTAGAGCTTCCCACGCCTACGAGCAGTACTTC,CSARASHAYEQYF
TRBJ2-5,TRBV28,NA,TRBD2,TGTGCCAGCAGCTCCCCGGGACTAGCGGTCCAAGAGACCCAGTACTTC,CASSSPGLAVQETQYF
TRBJ2-3,TRBV7-9,NA,TRBD1,TGTGCCAGCAGCTCCCGGACAGGGAACACAGATACGCAGTATTTT,CASSSRTGNTDTQYF
TRBJ2-3,TRBV27,NA,NA,TGTGCCAGCAGTTTAGGGTACGGGGATACGCAGTATTTT,CASSLGYGDTQYF
TRBJ2-7,TRBV28,many,TRBD2,TGTGCCAGCCGGAGGGAGGGACGCCTCTCCTACGAGCAGTACTTC,CASRREGRLSYEQYF
TRBJ1-4,TRBV28,NA,NA,TGTGCCACCTTGGAGGGGGCTAATGAAAAACTGTTTTTT,CATLEGANEKLFF
TRBJ2-1,TRBV14,NA,NA,TGTGCCAGCAGCGCCAGTCGTATCTCCTACAATGAGCAGTTCTTC,CASSASRISYNEQFF
TRBJ2-1,TRBV20-1,NA,NA,TGCAGTGCTAGAGATCAAACCTACAATGAGCAGTTCTTC,CSARDQTYNEQFF
TRBJ2-7,TRBV27,NA,TRBD1,TGTGCCAGCAGTCCACCGCTCCGGACAGGGATCTACGAGCAGTACTTC,CASSPPLRTGIYEQYF
TRBJ1-1,TRBV6-5,few,NA,TGTGCCATTAGGCGGTCCATGAACACTGAAGCTTTCTTT,CAIRRSMNTEAFF
TRBJ2-5,TRBV20-1,few,NA,TGCAGTGCCCGAGGTCCCCCACCAAAAGAGACCCAGTACTTC,CSARGPPPKETQYF
TRBJ1-5,TRBV4-1,NA,NA,TGCGCCAGCAGCCAAGTAACGGGGAATCAGCCCCAGCATTTT,CASSQVTGNQPQHF
TRBJ2-7,TRBV28,NA,NA,TGTGCCAGCAGTCTACGAAGTAGTCGCCTATCTTACGAGCAGTACTTC,CASSLRSSRLSYEQYF
TRBJ1-1,TRBV30,NA,NA,TGTGCCCTAATCCCCGGAGGTTTCCCTGAAGCTTTCTTT,CALIPGGFPEAFF
TRBJ2-5,TRBV29-1,many,NA,TGCAGCGTAAAGGCTGTGGTCCGAACTCAAGAGACCCAGTACTTC,CSVKAVVRTQETQYF
TRBJ2-3,TRBV2,NA,TRBD1,TGTGCCAGCAGTGATATGGGACAGGGGGCAAATACGCAGTATTTT,CASSDMGQGANTQYF
TRBJ2-5,TRBV6-2/TRBV6-3,NA,NA,TGTGCCAGCAGTTACATCGGGACCCAGTACTTC,CASSYIGTQYF
TRBJ2-7,TRBV5-1,NA,NA,TGCGCCAGCAGCTTGCCAGGGAAAAACTACGAGCAGTACTTC,CASSLPGKNYEQYF
TRBJ1-1,TRBV25-1,NA,NA,TGTGCCAGCAGTGACCCAGGAGGGCTGAACACTGAAGCTTTCTTT,CASSDPGGLNTEAFF
TRBJ1-2,TRBV7-9,NA,TRBD1,TGTGCCAGCAGCTCAGAGACAGGGGAGGGCTACACCTTC,CASSSETGEGYTF
TRBJ2-1,TRBV20-1,NA,TRBD1,TGCAGTGCGGCCCGGGACAGGGTCTACAATGAGCAGTTCTTC,CSAARDRVYNEQFF
TRBJ2-3,TRBV12-5,NA,NA,TGTGCTAGTGGTTTGGACAGCCTCACAGATACGCAGTATTTT,CASGLDSLTDTQYF